Below, 28 T cell receptor beta chains from the same sample are listed, as sequenced in a study of blood T cell repertoires in COVID-19. The protocol was immunoSEQ multiplex PCR, while the TCRdb copy is restricted to in-frame clones and leaves out a portion. Among just over 90,000 clones, 75% to 90% were seen once, and the ten largest hold approximately 1.6%. Sequenced sample: peripheral blood. The receptors stem from a human donor with active COVID-19. The donor label of this sample is uncertain.

This rearrangement joins TRBV9 to TRBJ2-1; TRBD2 agrees at 9 bases. Germline-derived CDR1 and CDR2 are SGDLS and YYNGEE. V lost 0 bases, J lost 8 bases, and 6 bases stayed unmatched. The CDR3 is 15 residues long. The CDR3 sequence is CASSVASGGLDEQFF. The CDR3 DNA reads as TGTGCCAGCAGCGTAGCAAGCGGGGGGTTGGATGAGCAGTTCTTC.

In this sample, this clone turned up once. The V call is TRBV10-3, the J call TRBJ2-7; TRBD1 might be the D (7 bases). The CDR3 sequence is 13 residues long. Germline V lookup: CDR1 ENHRY, CDR2 SYGVKD. Trimming shortened V by 4 bases and J by 4 bases, and 11 bases separated the two germline ends. This chain's CDR3 is CAISAGGGYEQYF. In DNA form, the CDR3 reads TGTGCCATCAGTGCAGGGGGAGGTTACGAGCAGTACTTC.

The genes are TRBV4-1 and TRBJ2-7, with 7 bases matching TRBD1. Germline loops: CDR1 MGHRA, CDR2 YSYEKL. CDR3 length: 16 residues. V was pared by 0 bases and J by 2 bases, with 7 bases of the junction left unmatched. The CDR3 sequence: CASSQDTGVSTYEQYF. CDR3 coding DNA: TGCGCCAGCAGCCAAGATACAGGGGTCTCCACCTACGAGCAGTACTTC.

The chain couples TRBV29-1 to TRBJ1-1, with D possibly matching TRBD1 (6 bases). Germline CDR1 is SQVTM and CDR2 is ANQGSEA. The germline V and J ends were trimmed by 4 bases and 6 bases, with 15 bases remaining between them. CDR3 size: 13 residues. In nucleotides, the CDR3 is TGCAGCGTTGTGCGGGGGGCAGGGGCTGAAGCTTTCTTT. Amino acids: CSVVRGAGAEAFF.

The CDR3 here is CASSYPGTGFGYTF. CDR3 sequence (DNA): TGTGCCAGCAGTTACCCCGGGACAGGGTTTGGCTACACCTTC. The chain recombines TRBV6-6 with TRBJ1-2; 9 nucleotides agree with TRBD1. The CDR3 is made up of 14 amino acids. Germline V gives CDR1 MNHNY, CDR2 SVGAGI (reference sequence). The V gene end was trimmed by 2 bases and the J gene end by 7 bases; junction bases not matched to a gene: 5.

This chain joins TRBV27 and TRBJ1-1; a possible D gene is TRBD1 (6 bases). The V gene lost 6 bases and the J gene lost 3 bases, with 17 bases spanning the gap. Germline lookup yields CDR1 MNHEY and CDR2 SMNVEV (reference sequence). The CDR3 loop spans 15 amino acids. The CDR3: CASRAGTRGDTEAFF. The CDR3, as DNA: TGTGCCAGCAGGGCCGGGACACGCGGCGACACTGAAGCTTTCTTT.

This CDR3 reads CASSLGFLAGGPETQYF. CDR3 coding DNA: TGCGCCAGCAGCTTGGGATTTCTAGCGGGGGGGCCAGAGACCCAGTACTTC. This chain connects TRBV5-1 to TRBJ2-5; 12 positions match TRBD2. From germline, CDR1 is SGHRS and CDR2 YFSETQ. Losses at the gene ends were 0 bases for V and 4 bases for J; bases not matched to a gene: 7. The CDR3 totals 17 residues.

The CDR3 region is CASSSHDRASYEQYF. For the CDR3, the DNA is TGTGCCAGCAGCTCCCATGACAGGGCGTCCTACGAGCAGTACTTC. V and J are TRBV5-5 and TRBJ2-7; TRBD1 matches at 7 bases. The CDR3 covers 15 residues. The J segment lost 1 base and the V segment lost 3 bases, leaving 7 bases of the junction unmatched. CDR1 is SGHKS, CDR2 YYEKEE, per germline (reference sequence).

The CDR3 sequence: CASSLVGEGTEAFF. DNA of the CDR3: TGTGCCAGCAGTTTAGTCGGGGAGGGCACTGAAGCTTTCTTT. The chain is built from TRBV27 and TRBJ1-1; D call uncertain. The CDR3 contains 14 residues. Trimming removed 2 bases at V and 4 bases at J, with 11 bases between. Germline CDR1 and CDR2: MNHEY and SMNVEV (reference sequence).

This chain links TRBV4-3 with TRBJ2-1, with 8 bases aligning to TRBD2. Germline CDR1 is LGHNA and CDR2 is YSLEER. The CDR3 has 14 residues. Trimming took 4 bases from V and 7 from J; bases not matched to a gene: 6. The CDR3 here is CASSRSGDWNEQFF. The CDR3 nucleotides read TGCGCCAGCAGCCGTAGCGGGGATTGGAATGAGCAGTTCTTC.

The J gene is TRBJ2-1, the V gene TRBV28, with TRBD1 matching over 11 bases. V trimming: 3 bases; J trimming: 10 bases; junction bases outside the gene matches: 20. This CDR3 has 19 residues. Germline assignment: CDR1 MDHEN and CDR2 SYDVKM. Here the CDR3 reads CASSFSGQGASLAGPEQFF. The CDR3 DNA reads as TGTGCCAGCAGTTTCTCCGGACAGGGGGCTAGTCTAGCGGGGCCAGAGCAGTTCTTC.

Comments on this clone: The junction does not match germline at one end; this may be a read error. The V and J genes are TRBV27 and TRBJ2-3; a weak D match, TRBD1 (5 bases). This CDR3 contains 17 residues. Germline V gene data show CDR1 as MNHEY and CDR2 as SMNVEV (reference sequence). Here the CDR3 DNA reads TGTGCCTGCGACCCTCTGACAGCCCCTGGAGCCACAGATACGCAGTACTTT. This encodes CACDPLTAPGATDTQYF.

As concerns this clone: Distinct nucleotide sequences in the sample also encode this CDR3. This rearrangement joins TRBV12-3 or TRBV12-4 to TRBJ1-5, with D possibly being TRBD1 (5 bases). The V end was cut by 3 bases, the J end by 4 bases, with 7 bases between. This CDR3 has 13 amino acids. The CDR3 DNA sequence: TGTGCCAGCAGTTTCTCAGGGAATCAGCCCCAGCATTTT. Its protein product is CASSFSGNQPQHF.

CDR3 amino acids: CASSGLTSGASSYNEQFF. The CDR3 coding sequence is TGTGCCAGCAGCGGACTGACTAGCGGGGCTAGCTCCTACAATGAGCAGTTCTTC. The chain combines TRBV3-1 (or the pseudogene TRBV3-2) with TRBJ2-1, with 11 bases identical to TRBD2. The V gene's germline CDR1 is LGHDT and CDR2 YNNKEL (reference sequence). This CDR3 contains 18 residues. Trimming removed 5 bases from V and 0 bases from J; junction bases left unmatched: 9.

This clone was seen once. The gene calls are TRBV5-4 and TRBJ1-2, with D hard to call. The CDR3 runs to 13 residues. Germline V lookup: CDR1 SGHNT, CDR2 YYREEE (reference sequence). The V end lost 4 bases, the J end lost 3 bases, and 10 bases lay between the germline ends. The chain's CDR3 is CASSPGVHYGYTF. DNA for the CDR3: TGTGCCAGCAGCCCCGGGGTTCACTATGGCTACACCTTC.

This chain uses TRBV5-1 with TRBJ2-5; maybe TRBD2 (5 bases). Germline V CDR1 and CDR2: SGHRS, YFSETQ. V lost 1 base and J 0 bases, leaving 10 bases between the germline ends. The CDR3 is 15 amino acids. The CDR3 DNA follows: TGCGCCAGCAGCTTGAGCGGCCCATACCAAGAGACCCAGTACTTC. Translating gives CASSLSGPYQETQYF.

V and J are TRBV6-2 or TRBV6-3 and TRBJ2-5; possible D gene TRBD2, 6 bases. Trimming took off 2 bases at V and 7 bases at J, with 17 bases between the two ends. In germline, CDR1 is MNHEY, CDR2 SVGEGT. This CDR3 is built from 15 residues. The CDR3 loop reads CASSYLRLGGSTQYF. The DNA of the CDR3 is TGTGCCAGCAGTTACCTTCGCTTGGGGGGTTCGACCCAGTACTTC.

V is TRBV14 and J is TRBJ1-5, with D maybe TRBD1 (5 bases). Trimming shortened V by 5 bases and J by 4 bases, and 9 bases separated the two germline ends. CDR3 length: 13 residues. Germline values: CDR1 SGHDN, CDR2 FVKESK. DNA for the CDR3: TGTGCCAGCAGCTATGGGGGGAATCAGCCCCAGCATTTT. Protein sequence: CASSYGGNQPQHF.

The chain uses TRBV7-2 and TRBJ2-7; tentatively, D is TRBD1 (6 bases). Trimming pared 1 base from V and 7 bases from J, leaving 14 bases between. Per the germline V gene, CDR1 is SGHTA and CDR2 is FQGNSA. CDR3 length: 14 residues. CDR3 sequence: CASSLGGHIEEQYF. The CDR3 DNA is TGTGCCAGCAGCTTAGGGGGACACATTGAGGAGCAGTACTTC.

The chain joins TRBV6-4 to TRBJ2-7; D call uncertain. Germline V gene sequence: CDR1 MRHNA, CDR2 SNTAGT. This CDR3 has 13 residues. The V end lost 7 bases, the J end lost 0 bases, and 10 bases lay between the germline ends. CDR3: CASIPLDSYEQYF. DNA of the CDR3: TGTGCCAGCATCCCCCTAGACTCCTACGAGCAGTACTTC.

V is TRBV2 and J is TRBJ2-7; TRBD1 aligns across 7 bases. Losses at the gene ends were 6 bases for V and 5 bases for J; bases not matched to a gene: 13. This CDR3 region has 15 residues. Germline V gene data show CDR1 as SNHLY and CDR2 as FYNNEI. CDR3 sequence: CASRNPGQRPHEQYF. The CDR3, as DNA: TGTGCCAGCAGGAACCCGGGACAGAGACCCCACGAGCAGTACTTC.

The chain links TRBV6-2 or TRBV6-3 to TRBJ2-2; TRBD2 matches at 9 bases. The ends lost 2 bases at V and 6 bases at J; junction bases unmatched: 1. The V gene's germline CDR1 is MNHEY and CDR2 SVGEGT. CDR3 length equals 14 residues. DNA of the CDR3: TGTGCCAGCAGTTACGCGGGGGGGGCCGGGGAGCTGTTTTTT. Translation: CASSYAGGAGELFF.

The chain joins TRBV7-2 to TRBJ1-1; D perhaps matches TRBD1 (6 bases). The CDR3 covers 14 residues. Trimming shortened V by 3 bases and J by 8 bases, and 16 bases separated the two germline ends. Per the germline V gene, CDR1 is SGHTA and CDR2 is FQGNSA. The chain's CDR3 is CASSLRGGLREAFF. In DNA form, the CDR3 reads TGTGCCAGCAGCTTGAGGGGGGGGCTCCGGGAAGCTTTCTTT.

The CDR3 sequence is CASSYLVKTDTQYF. The CDR3 region has the DNA TGTGCCAGCAGTTACCTAGTTAAGACAGATACGCAGTATTTT. The chain uses TRBV6-2 or TRBV6-3 and TRBJ2-3; D remains unclear. Trimming cost V 2 bases and J 3 bases, with 9 bases left between them. Per the germline V gene, CDR1 is MNHEY and CDR2 is SVGEGT. The CDR3 length is 14 residues.

The chain recombines TRBV7-8 with TRBJ2-5, with D possibly being TRBD2 (7 bases). Trimming stripped 2 bases from V and 4 bases from J, with 14 bases between. Germline-derived CDR1 and CDR2 are SGHVS and FQNEAQ. The CDR3 loop spans 15 amino acids. The CDR3 here is CASSLNGGPRETQYF. In DNA form, the CDR3 reads TGTGCCAGCAGCTTAAACGGGGGGCCCCGAGAGACCCAGTACTTC.

The rearrangement joins TRBV28 to TRBJ1-5; no clear D gene. The CDR3 is 12 amino acids. Per the germline V gene, CDR1 is MDHEN and CDR2 is SYDVKM. V was shortened by 8 bases and J by 6 bases, with 11 bases between the two germline ends. The chain's CDR3 is CASEGWGQPQHF. As DNA, the CDR3 is TGTGCCAGCGAGGGATGGGGTCAGCCCCAGCATTTT.

This sequence joins TRBV29-1 and TRBJ1-2; 10 positions agree with TRBD1. V lost 5 bases and J lost 6; bases outside the gene matches: 9. Germline V lookup: CDR1 SQVTM, CDR2 ANQGSEA. This CDR3 spans 14 amino acids. The DNA of the CDR3 is TGCAGCGTTCCCCGACAGGGGGCCGACGATGGCTACACCTTC. This encodes CSVPRQGADDGYTF.

V usage is TRBV18 and J usage is TRBJ1-2, with D uncertain. V dropped 3 bases and J dropped 7 bases, with 15 bases sitting between them. The CDR3 contains 14 residues. Germline values: CDR1 KGHSH, CDR2 LQKENI. The CDR3 loop reads CASSPARSLLGYTF. In DNA form, the CDR3 reads TGTGCCAGCTCACCTGCCAGATCCCTGCTTGGCTACACCTTC.